These 32 T cell receptor beta chains came from one sample sequenced in a study of regulatory T cells in long-lasting Graves disease. Noted time point: newly diagnosed GD, antithyroid drugs for less than 3 months. From RNA extracted from PBMCs, the TCR library was made. HTBI primers from iRepertoire and Arm-PCR of CDR3 regions yielded the TCR beta libraries. TCRdb re-called the multiplex PCR reads with MiXCR, one entry per CDR3 protein. The table has 400,000 to 450,000 distinct CDR3 sequences, about a sixth seen once; the top ten hold around 10%. The same data also went into a second study, on T cells in Graves' hyperthyroidism and ophthalmopathy.

Specimen: peripheral blood mononuclear cells (PBMCs), collected at new diagnosis, from a patient treated with antithyroid drugs. The receptors here all came from a woman aged 25 to 39 with Graves disease.

This clonotype has a count of ten or more. This chain links TRBV20-1 with TRBJ2-7; D not certain. The CDR3 totals 13 residues. The germline CDR1 and CDR2 sequences are DFQATT and SNEGSKA (reference sequence). The V gene lost 3 bases and the J gene lost 4 bases, with 13 bases spanning the gap. In DNA form, the CDR3 reads TGCAGTGCTAGTAAGGTCAGATATTACGAGCAGTACTTC. Translation gives CSASKVRYYEQYF.

Only a few counts were recorded for this clonotype. This chain uses TRBV20-1 with TRBJ2-1; D might be TRBD2 (5 bases). The CDR3 sequence is 14 residues long. Trimming removed 0 bases at V and 7 bases at J, with 13 bases between. Germline values: CDR1 DFQATT, CDR2 SNEGSKA (reference sequence). The CDR3 is CSARESGSWNEQFF. CDR3 DNA: TGCAGTGCTAGAGAGAGCGGCTCGTGGAATGAGCAGTTCTTC.

This clonotype has a handful of counts. This clone may be a read error of a much larger clone one base away. The rearrangement uses TRBV20-1 and TRBJ2-7; tentatively, D is TRBD1 or TRBD2 (5 bases each). The CDR3 extends over 15 amino acids. The V end was cut by 7 bases, the J end by 7 bases, with 26 bases between. Germline CDR1 DFQATT, CDR2 SNEGSKA (reference sequence). DNA for the CDR3: TGCAGTGTTCTCACCTGGGACCAGACGGCTCGGGAGCAGTACTTC. It encodes CSVLTWDQTAREQYF.

Many counts were recorded for this clonotype. V is TRBV6-1 and J is TRBJ2-1; TRBD1 is a possible D gene (5 bases). Germline-derived CDR1 and CDR2 are MNHNS and SASEGT. Deletions cut 8 bases from V and 10 bases from J, with 12 bases between. This CDR3 is 11 amino acids long. The CDR3 loop is CASGAMGEQFF. CDR3 DNA sequence: TGTGCCAGCGGGGCTATGGGGGAGCAGTTCTTC.

In this sample, this clonotype turned up many times. The J gene is TRBJ2-3, the V gene TRBV11-2, with D hard to call. Germline V gene lookup returns CDR1 SGHAT and CDR2 FQNNGV. The CDR3 contains 13 residues. V lost 3 bases, J lost 7 bases, and 11 bases lay in between. In DNA, the CDR3 is TGTGCCAGCAGCTTTCCACCTCCGAATACGCAGTATTTT. Its translation: CASSFPPPNTQYF.

This clonotype was counted at least ten times. The chain couples TRBV18 to TRBJ2-3; TRBD2 agrees at 9 bases. The J segment lost 3 bases and the V segment lost 6 bases, leaving 4 bases of the junction unmatched. Germline assignment: CDR1 KGHSH and CDR2 LQKENI. CDR3 length equals 14 residues. This CDR3 reads CASSQAGGTDTQYF. For the CDR3, the DNA is TGTGCCAGCTCGCAAGCGGGAGGTACAGATACGCAGTATTTT.

In its sample, this clonotype was seen a few times. Since the CDR3 does not end with the conserved phenylalanine or tryptophan, this likely comes from a read error. The chain recombines TRBV24-1 with TRBJ2-1; tentative D call: TRBD1 (5 bases). Germline V gene lookup returns CDR1 KGHDR and CDR2 SFDVKD. The CDR3 has 16 amino acids. Trimming left V 7 bases short and J 7 bases short, with 22 bases between. The CDR3 nucleotides are TGTGCCACCAGCGAACCACGGACGGACACAAGAAATGAGCAGTTCCTC. It codes for CATSEPRTDTRNEQFL.

This chain uses TRBV6-2 or TRBV6-3 with TRBJ1-5; tentative D call: TRBD1 (5 bases). This CDR3 has 15 amino acids. Germline values: CDR1 MNHEY, CDR2 SVGEGT. The V gene lost 6 bases and the J gene lost 0 bases, with 12 bases spanning the gap. The CDR3 DNA follows: TGTGCCAGCAGCCCCGACAGTGATAGCAATCAGCCCCAGCATTTT. This codes for CASSPDSDSNQPQHF.

Ten or more counts support this clonotype. J is TRBJ2-2 and V is TRBV3-1; unclear D gene. CDR1 LGHDT and CDR2 YNNKEL come from the germline V gene (reference sequence). V was pared by 1 base and J by 7 bases, with 19 bases between. This CDR3 has 17 amino acids. The DNA of the CDR3 is TGTGCCAGCAGCCAAGCCCCCCAAGGACCCTTGGGCGGGGAGCTGTTTTTT. This encodes CASSQAPQGPLGGELFF.

In its sample, this clonotype was seen many times. The chain has TRBV18 and TRBJ2-5; D remains ambiguous. CDR3 length: 12 residues. From germline, CDR1 is KGHSH and CDR2 LQKENI. V gave up 6 bases and J gave up 4 bases, with 9 bases separating them. The CDR3 nucleotides are TGTGCCAGCTCCCCGACTGTAGAGACCCAGTACTTC. The encoded protein is CASSPTVETQYF.

This clonotype was detected ten times or more. The chain employs TRBV20-1 and TRBJ2-7, with TRBD1 matching 9 bases. CDR1 is DFQATT, CDR2 SNEGSKA, per germline (reference sequence). The CDR3 totals 14 residues. V trimming: 3 bases; J trimming: 6 bases; junction bases outside the gene matches: 9. The CDR3 protein is CSARAPDRGIEQYF. The CDR3 nucleotides read TGCAGTGCTAGGGCTCCGGACAGGGGTATCGAGCAGTACTTC.

This clonotype was seen repeatedly, ten times or more. The CDR3 spells CSVEDRSQETQYF. The DNA of the CDR3 is TGCAGCGTTGAGGACAGAAGCCAAGAGACCCAGTACTTC. The chain is built from TRBV29-1 and TRBJ2-5, with D perhaps matching TRBD1 (6 bases). Germline CDR1 and CDR2: SQVTM and ANQGSEA. The V gene lost 3 bases and the J gene lost 1 base, with 9 bases spanning the gap. The length of the CDR3 is 13 residues.

This clonotype was seen only a few times. This chain links TRBV24-1 with TRBJ2-7; D is uncertain. V shed 4 bases and J shed 0 bases, with 6 bases lying between them. Germline V CDR1 and CDR2: KGHDR, SFDVKD. CDR3 length equals 13 residues. As DNA, the CDR3 is TGTGCCACCAGTGACGGGTCCTCCTACGAGCAGTACTTC. Amino acids: CATSDGSSYEQYF.

This clonotype has only a few counts. The V and J genes are TRBV14 and TRBJ2-2; 7 bases are shared with TRBD2. Per the germline V gene, CDR1 is SGHDN and CDR2 is FVKESK. Germline trimming cut 0 bases from V and 8 bases from J; bases unmatched to any gene: 12. CDR3 length equals 17 residues. The DNA of the CDR3 is TGTGCCAGCAGCCAAGATCGGCTAGCGGTCTTCCGAGGGGAGCTGTTTTTT. Residues: CASSQDRLAVFRGELFF.

The V call is TRBV29-1, the J call TRBJ2-7; 8 nucleotides match TRBD2. V lost 3 bases and J lost 2; bases outside the gene matches: 6. Germline values: CDR1 SQVTM, CDR2 ANQGSEA. The CDR3 has 14 amino acids. CDR3 sequence: CSVEGSGTTYEQYF. The CDR3 DNA sequence: TGCAGCGTTGAGGGTAGCGGGACCACCTACGAGCAGTACTTC.

This clonotype was seen at least ten times. J is TRBJ1-2 and V is TRBV18, with TRBD1 as a possible D gene (6 bases). V lost 3 bases and J 8 bases, leaving 19 bases between the germline ends. This CDR3 spans 15 amino acids. CDR1 and CDR2 (germline): KGHSH, LQKENI. CDR3 sequence (DNA): TGTGCCAGCTCACCGCTCAGACAGGTGCAGGACGGCTACACCTTC. Its translation is CASSPLRQVQDGYTF.

In this sample, this clonotype turned up many times. This chain links TRBV11-2 with TRBJ2-5, with 9 bases fitting TRBD2. The CDR3 totals 14 residues. Per germline, CDR1 SGHAT and CDR2 FQNNGV. The J segment lost 5 bases and the V segment lost 5 bases, leaving 6 bases of the junction unmatched. The CDR3 here is CASSLSGGWETQYF. CDR3 in DNA: TGTGCCAGCAGCCTTAGCGGGGGATGGGAGACCCAGTACTTC.

This clonotype came up many times. V and J are TRBV20-1 and TRBJ1-1; D uncertain. Per germline, CDR1 DFQATT and CDR2 SNEGSKA (reference sequence). Trimming left V 3 bases short and J 0 bases short, with 8 bases between. The CDR3 covers 13 residues. The CDR3 sequence is CSASDLVNTEAFF. The CDR3, as DNA: TGCAGTGCTAGCGACCTGGTGAACACTGAAGCTTTCTTT.

This sequence joins TRBV20-1 and TRBJ2-7; 9 nucleotides line up with TRBD2. The germline V gene has CDR1 DFQATT and CDR2 SNEGSKA (reference sequence). V was pared by 7 bases and J by 2 bases, with 12 bases of the junction left unmatched. The CDR3 sequence is 15 residues long. CDR3 nucleotides: TGCAGTGTCCCTACGCTAGCGGGGATCACCTACGAGCAGTACTTC. It yields the protein CSVPTLAGITYEQYF.

This clonotype was recorded many times. The chain carries TRBV30 and TRBJ1-2; D uncertain. V was shortened by 8 bases and J by 5 bases, with 12 bases between the two germline ends. CDR1 is GTSNPN, CDR2 SVGIG, per germline (reference sequence). The CDR3 runs to 11 residues. CDR3 sequence reads: CAEREVYGYTF. In nucleotides, the CDR3 is TGTGCCGAGAGGGAAGTGTATGGCTACACCTTC. The complete variable domain, with remaining parts taken from reference TRBV30 and TRBJ1-2, reads SQTIHQWPATLVQPVGSPLSLECTVEGTSNPNLYWYRQAAGRGLQLLFYSVGIGQISSEVPQNLSASRPQDRQFILSSKKLLLSDSGFYLCAEREVYGYTFGSGTRLTVV.

With regard to this clonotype: Sequence at one end of the junction differs from germline and may be a read error. V usage is TRBV18 and J usage is TRBJ2-1; TRBD2 matches 7 bases. CDR1 KGHSH and CDR2 LQKENI come from the germline V gene. The CDR3 loop spans 14 amino acids. CDR3 DNA sequence: TGTGCCAGCTCACCCAGCGGGAAACTCAATGAGCAATTCTTC. It yields the protein CASSPSGKLNEQFF.

This clonotype was counted only a few times. The chain links TRBV9 to TRBJ2-5; 8 bases agree with TRBD1. The CDR3 consists of 15 residues. Germline assignment: CDR1 SGDLS and CDR2 YYNGEE. The ends lost 3 bases at V and 4 bases at J; junction bases unmatched: 8. The CDR3 nucleotides are TGTGCCAGCAGCGCCCCTCAGGGGGCAGGAGAGACCCAGTACTTC. This encodes CASSAPQGAGETQYF.

This clonotype was observed many times. V and J are TRBV6-1 and TRBJ1-3; D ambiguous. V was trimmed by 5 bases and J by 4 bases, leaving 15 bases between them. The CDR3 has 15 residues. Per the germline V gene, CDR1 is MNHNS and CDR2 is SASEGT. The CDR3 loop reads CASSTTADGGNTIYF. For the CDR3, the DNA is TGTGCCAGCAGTACCACGGCGGACGGCGGAAACACCATATATTTT.

Ten or more counts support this clonotype. This chain connects TRBV27 to TRBJ1-1; 9 positions agree with TRBD1. CDR3 length equals 14 residues. Germline assignment: CDR1 MNHEY and CDR2 SMNVEV (reference sequence). J gave up 7 bases and V 6 bases, and 9 bases lay outside the gene matches. The CDR3 bases are TGTGCCAGCAGGGTGGGGACAGGGAGGTTTGAAGCTTTCTTT. This gives the protein CASRVGTGRFEAFF.

A remark on this clonotype: A single base is all that separates this from a far larger clone, so a read error is likely. The CDR3 end shows no conserved phenylalanine or tryptophan, and so a read error is likely. This chain joins TRBV11-3 and TRBJ1-1; 9 positions match TRBD1. Trimming cost V 5 bases and J 8 bases; bases outside gene matches: 6. Germline CDR1 reads SGHNT; CDR2 reads YENEEA. This CDR3 has 13 residues. The CDR3 is CASSPTGTGEAFS. The CDR3 DNA follows: TGTGCCAGCAGCCCAACCGGGACAGGGGAAGCTTTCTCT.

The V call is TRBV19, the J call TRBJ1-5; D is undetermined. The CDR3 is 15 residues long. The germline V and J ends were trimmed by 4 bases and 5 bases, with 15 bases remaining between them. Germline assignment: CDR1 LNHDA and CDR2 SQIVND (reference sequence). CDR3 region: CASSTHITGYQPQHF. CDR3 nucleotides: TGTGCCAGTAGTACACACATAACCGGTTATCAGCCCCAGCATTTT.

The V gene is TRBV10-3, the J gene TRBJ1-4; the D gene is possibly TRBD1 (5 bases). The CDR3 spans 14 residues. Looked up from germline, CDR1 is ENHRY and CDR2 is SYGVKD. Trimming left V 10 bases short and J 0 bases short, with 12 bases between. The CDR3 coding sequence is TGTGCCACCCAGGAGGGGACAACTAATGAAAAACTGTTTTTT. It yields the protein CATQEGTTNEKLFF.

This clonotype was detected many times. The chain links TRBV7-2 to TRBJ2-3; no definite D call. V was pared by 4 bases and J by 0 bases, with 14 bases between. The germline gives CDR1 SGHTA, CDR2 FQGNSA. The CDR3 runs 16 residues. The CDR3 spells CASSSTLGGSTDTQYF. The CDR3 nucleotides read TGTGCCAGCAGCTCCACCCTGGGTGGGAGCACAGATACGCAGTATTTT.

This clonotype was counted many times. The CDR3 region has the DNA TGCAGTGCTAGTTCTGGCCGGAGGGAGCTCTCCGGGGAGCTGTTTTTT. Its translation: CSASSGRRELSGELFF. The V gene is TRBV20-1, the J gene TRBJ2-2; possibly TRBD2 for D (6 bases). Trimming took off 3 bases at V and 6 bases at J, with 20 bases between the two ends. This CDR3 comprises 16 residues. Germline CDR1 and CDR2: DFQATT and SNEGSKA (reference sequence).

This clonotype appeared many times. This chain joins TRBV19 and TRBJ2-7, with a tentative D call TRBD1 (5 bases). V lost 4 bases to trimming and J lost 0 bases, with 19 bases between them. Per the germline V gene, CDR1 is LNHDA and CDR2 is SQIVND (reference sequence). The CDR3 has 17 residues. The CDR3 DNA follows: TGTGCCAGTAGTAAGGGGATCCGCAGGTCCAGCTCCTACGAGCAGTACTTC. Its protein is CASSKGIRRSSSYEQYF.

The V call is TRBV7-9, the J call TRBJ1-4; 7 bases fit TRBD1. The CDR3 is made up of 14 amino acids. Germline CDR1 is SEHNR and CDR2 is FQNEAQ (reference sequence). Losses at the gene ends were 5 bases for V and 3 bases for J; bases not matched to a gene: 3. CDR3 residues: CASSEQGSNEKLFF. The CDR3 DNA reads as TGTGCCAGCAGCGAACAGGGGTCTAATGAAAAACTGTTTTTT.

This clonotype was detected many times. The chain employs TRBV10-3 and TRBJ2-7; D might be TRBD1 or TRBD2, each matching 5 bases. The CDR3 extends over 12 amino acids. Between the trimmed V and J ends, which lost 11 bases and 1 base, there was a span of 12 bases. Germline assignment: CDR1 ENHRY and CDR2 SYGVKD. The CDR3 loop reads CAGRDDSYEQYF. Written as DNA, the CDR3 is TGTGCCGGACGGGACGATTCCTACGAGCAGTACTTC.